Presented here are 8 T cell receptor beta chains from one specimen sequenced in a study of blood T cell repertoires in COVID-19. Measured with immunoSEQ multiplex PCR; TCRdb has only the in-frame clones, and not every one. The table includes 400,000 to 500,000 clones, roughly 84% detected once. Sequenced sample: PBMCs or T cells enriched from blood (not recorded which). The receptors were gathered from a woman aged 18-30 years who had been exposed to COVID-19.

The chain joins TRBV5-5 to TRBJ1-5; D is perhaps TRBD1 (6 bases). The CDR3 extends over 14 amino acids. V was shortened by 3 bases and J by 4 bases, with 11 bases between the two germline ends. CDR1 and CDR2 from the germline V gene are SGHKS and YYEKEE (reference sequence). The CDR3: CASSWGTTNQPQHF. In DNA form, the CDR3 reads TGTGCCAGCAGCTGGGGGACAACTAATCAGCCCCAGCATTTT.

The chain's CDR3 is CASREGANYGYTF. The CDR3 nucleotides read TGCGCCAGCAGAGAGGGAGCTAACTATGGCTACACCTTC. The V gene is TRBV5-1, the J gene TRBJ1-2; no clear D. The V end lost 5 bases, the J end lost 0 bases, and 8 bases lay between the germline ends. This CDR3 spans 13 amino acids. The germline V gene encodes CDR1 SGHRS and CDR2 YFSETQ.

The chain employs TRBV18 and TRBJ2-3, with TRBD2 matching 7 bases. The V and J ends lost 2 bases and 4 bases, in that order; junction bases with no gene match: 12. The CDR3 length is 17 residues. The germline CDR1 and CDR2 sequences are KGHSH and LQKENI. CDR3 sequence reads: CASSPATGGPFSDTQYF. In DNA form, the CDR3 reads TGTGCCAGCTCACCAGCTACGGGAGGCCCCTTTTCAGATACGCAGTATTTT.

This clone was seen only once. The CDR3 sequence: CASSNTGTGSGELFF. The CDR3 nucleotides are TGTGCCAGCAGCAATACCGGGACAGGGTCCGGGGAGCTGTTTTTT. This chain joins TRBV9 and TRBJ2-2, with TRBD1 matching over 9 bases. The V segment lost 4 bases and the J segment 6 bases; nucleotides outside the gene matches: 7. Germline CDR1 and CDR2: SGDLS and YYNGEE. This CDR3 contains 15 residues.

The rearrangement links TRBV5-4 to TRBJ1-3, with TRBD1 as a possible D gene (6 bases). Germline CDR1 SGHNT, CDR2 YYREEE (reference sequence). The CDR3 is made up of 16 amino acids. V gave up 3 bases and J gave up 0 bases, with 13 bases separating them. The CDR3 protein is CASSSWDTHSGNTIYF. CDR3 DNA: TGTGCCAGCAGCTCCTGGGACACCCACTCTGGAAACACCATATATTTT.

The table lists this clone with a count of one. The genes are TRBV5-6 and TRBJ2-7; D is ambiguous. The CDR3 length is 15 residues. The germline CDR1 and CDR2 sequences are SGHDT and YYEEEE. The V end lost 2 bases, the J end lost 2 bases, and 14 bases lay between the germline ends. The CDR3 coding sequence is TGTGCCAGCAGCTTTATCCAGGTCTCGGCCTACGAGCAGTACTTC. Translation gives CASSFIQVSAYEQYF.

The rearrangement links TRBV6-5 to TRBJ2-7, with 7 nucleotides matching TRBD1. This CDR3 is 15 amino acids long. Trimming took 6 bases from V and 4 from J; bases not matched to a gene: 12. The germline gives CDR1 MNHEY, CDR2 SVGAGI. The CDR3 sequence is CASRVNGDRVYEQYF. The CDR3 DNA is TGTGCCAGCAGAGTTAATGGGGACAGAGTTTACGAGCAGTACTTC.

J is TRBJ2-3 and V is TRBV4-1; 14 bases map to TRBD2. This CDR3 is 17 amino acids long. Germline values: CDR1 MGHRA, CDR2 YSYEKL. V gave up 3 bases and J gave up 6 bases; unmatched junction bases: 8. The CDR3 nucleotides are TGCGCCAGCAGCCAGAACCTTTGGACTAGCGGGAGGGATACGCAGTATTTT. It is translated as CASSQNLWTSGRDTQYF.